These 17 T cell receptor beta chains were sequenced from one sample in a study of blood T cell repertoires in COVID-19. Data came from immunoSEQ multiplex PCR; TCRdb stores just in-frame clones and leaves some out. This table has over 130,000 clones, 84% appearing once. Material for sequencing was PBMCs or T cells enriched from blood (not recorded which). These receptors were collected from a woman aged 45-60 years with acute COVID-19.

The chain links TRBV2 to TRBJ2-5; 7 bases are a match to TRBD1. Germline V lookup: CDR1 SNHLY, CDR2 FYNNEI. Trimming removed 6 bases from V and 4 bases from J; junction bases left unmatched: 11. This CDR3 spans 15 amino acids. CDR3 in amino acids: CASRAQGIGGETQYF. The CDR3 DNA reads TGTGCCAGCAGGGCACAGGGGATTGGGGGAGAGACCCAGTACTTC.

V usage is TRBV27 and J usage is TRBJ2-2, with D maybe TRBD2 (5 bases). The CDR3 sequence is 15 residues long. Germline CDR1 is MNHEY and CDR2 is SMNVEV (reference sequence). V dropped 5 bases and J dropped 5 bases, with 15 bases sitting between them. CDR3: CASSRVGRETGELFF. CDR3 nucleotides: TGTGCCAGCAGTCGAGTAGGGAGAGAAACCGGGGAGCTGTTTTTT.

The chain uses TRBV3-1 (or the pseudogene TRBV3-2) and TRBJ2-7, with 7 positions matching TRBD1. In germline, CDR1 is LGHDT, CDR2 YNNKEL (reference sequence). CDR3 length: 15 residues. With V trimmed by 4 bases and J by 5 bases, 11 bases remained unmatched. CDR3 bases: TGTGCCAGCAGCCCAGGGAACAGGGGCGGCCACGAGCAGTACTTC. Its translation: CASSPGNRGGHEQYF.

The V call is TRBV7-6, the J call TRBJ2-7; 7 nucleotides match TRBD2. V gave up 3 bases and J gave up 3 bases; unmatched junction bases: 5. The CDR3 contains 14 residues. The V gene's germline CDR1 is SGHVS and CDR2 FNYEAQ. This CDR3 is CASSFESSGYEQYF. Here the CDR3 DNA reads TGTGCCAGCAGCTTTGAGTCTAGCGGCTACGAGCAGTACTTC.

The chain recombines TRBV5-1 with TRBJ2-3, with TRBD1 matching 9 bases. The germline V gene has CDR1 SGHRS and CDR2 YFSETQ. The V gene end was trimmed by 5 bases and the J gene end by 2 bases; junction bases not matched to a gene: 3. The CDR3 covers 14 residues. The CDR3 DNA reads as TGCGCCAGCAGGCTACAGGGGGCCACAGATACGCAGTATTTT. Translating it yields CASRLQGATDTQYF.

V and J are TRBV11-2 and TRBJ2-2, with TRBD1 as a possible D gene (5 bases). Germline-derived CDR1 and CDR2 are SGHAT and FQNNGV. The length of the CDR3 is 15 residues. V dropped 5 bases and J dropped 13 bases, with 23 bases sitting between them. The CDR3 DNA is TGTGCCAGCAGCCCTGCTAGGCAGGGTTACACGGCGCTGTTTTTT. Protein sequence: CASSPARQGYTALFF.

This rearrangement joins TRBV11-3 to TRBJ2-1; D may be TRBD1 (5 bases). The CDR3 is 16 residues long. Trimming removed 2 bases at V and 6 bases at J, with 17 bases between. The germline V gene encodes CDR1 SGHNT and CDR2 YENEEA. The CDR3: CASSLLGASYLNEQFF. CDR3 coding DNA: TGTGCCAGCAGCTTACTAGGGGCCTCCTATCTCAATGAGCAGTTCTTC. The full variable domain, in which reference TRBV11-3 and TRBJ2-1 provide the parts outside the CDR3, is EAGVVQSPRYKIIEKKQPVAFWCNPISGHNTLYWYLQNLGQGPELLIRYENEEAVDDSQLPKDRFSAERLKGVDSTLKIQPAELGDSAVYLCASSLLGASYLNEQFFGPGTRLTVL.

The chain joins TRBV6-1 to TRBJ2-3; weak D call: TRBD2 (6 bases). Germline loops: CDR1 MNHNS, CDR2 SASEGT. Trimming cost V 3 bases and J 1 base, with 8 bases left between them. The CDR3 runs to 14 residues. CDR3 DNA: TGTGCCAGCAGTGAGAGCGGGCGCACAGATACGCAGTATTTT. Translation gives CASSESGRTDTQYF.

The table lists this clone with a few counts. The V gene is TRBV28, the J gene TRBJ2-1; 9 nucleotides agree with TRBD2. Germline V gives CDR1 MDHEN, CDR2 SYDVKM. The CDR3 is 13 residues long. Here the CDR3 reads CASREAGGSEQFF. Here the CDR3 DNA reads TGTGCTTCGCGCGAGGCGGGGGGGAGTGAGCAGTTCTTC.

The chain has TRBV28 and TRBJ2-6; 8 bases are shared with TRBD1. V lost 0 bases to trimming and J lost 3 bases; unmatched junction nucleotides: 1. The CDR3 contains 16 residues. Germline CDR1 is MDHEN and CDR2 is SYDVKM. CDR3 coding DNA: TGTGCCAGCAGTTTATGGACAGGGGTTGGGGCCAACGTCCTGACTTTC. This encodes CASSLWTGVGANVLTF.

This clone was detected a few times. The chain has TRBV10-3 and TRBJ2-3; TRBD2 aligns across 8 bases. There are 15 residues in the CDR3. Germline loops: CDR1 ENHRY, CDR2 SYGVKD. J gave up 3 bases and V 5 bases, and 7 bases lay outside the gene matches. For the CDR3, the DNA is TGTGCCATCAGTCCTGGGGCGGGAGGAACAGATACGCAGTATTTT. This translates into CAISPGAGGTDTQYF.

In nucleotides, the CDR3 is TGCGCCAGCAGCCAAGGTATAGTTGTTCAGCCCCAGCATTTT. The encoded protein is CASSQGIVVQPQHF. The chain carries TRBV4-1 and TRBJ1-5; the D is unclear. Per germline, CDR1 MGHRA and CDR2 YSYEKL. This CDR3 has 14 amino acids. The V end was cut by 1 base, the J end by 6 bases, with 10 bases between.

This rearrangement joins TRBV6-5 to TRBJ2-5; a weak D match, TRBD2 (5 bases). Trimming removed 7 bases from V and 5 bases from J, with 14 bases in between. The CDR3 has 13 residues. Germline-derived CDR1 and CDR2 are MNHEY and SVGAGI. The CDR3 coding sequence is TGTGCCAGCAACGACCGGGGTGGGGAGACCCAGTACTTC. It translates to CASNDRGGETQYF.

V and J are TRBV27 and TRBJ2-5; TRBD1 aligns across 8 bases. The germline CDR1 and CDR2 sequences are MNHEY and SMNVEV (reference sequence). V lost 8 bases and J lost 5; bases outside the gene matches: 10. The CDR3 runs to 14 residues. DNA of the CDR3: TGTGCCAGCCACTACACAGGGGGACGGGAGACCCAGTACTTC. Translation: CASHYTGGRETQYF.

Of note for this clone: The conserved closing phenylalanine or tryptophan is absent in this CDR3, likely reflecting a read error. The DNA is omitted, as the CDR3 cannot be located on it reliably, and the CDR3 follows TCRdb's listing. The CDR3: CASSPALRRGPS. V usage is TRBV18 and J usage is TRBJ1-1; TRBD1, the table's D call, was not compared with the DNA. The CDR3 length is 12 residues, termini included. The germline gives CDR1 KGHSH, CDR2 LQKENI.

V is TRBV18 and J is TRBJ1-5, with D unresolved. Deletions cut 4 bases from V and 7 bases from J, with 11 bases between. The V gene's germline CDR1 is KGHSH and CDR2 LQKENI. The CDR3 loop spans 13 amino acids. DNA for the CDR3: TGTGCCAGCTCACATGACCCGGGGCAGCCCCAGCATTTT. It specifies CASSHDPGQPQHF.

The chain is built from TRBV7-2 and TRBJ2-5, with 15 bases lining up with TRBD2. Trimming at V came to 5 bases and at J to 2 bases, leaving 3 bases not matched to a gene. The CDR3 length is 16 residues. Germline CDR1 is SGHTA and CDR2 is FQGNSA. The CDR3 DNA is TGTGCCAGCAGCCTCGGACTAGCGGGAGGGCAAGAGACCCAGTACTTC. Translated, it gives CASSLGLAGGQETQYF.